This TCR beta chain was documented in a study of shared clonotypes between healthy human individuals. V was shortened by 2 bases and J by 6 bases, with 7 bases between the two germline ends. The CDR3 has 12 residues. The V gene's germline CDR1 is MGHDK and CDR2 SYGVNS. Assay: immunoSEQ multiplex PCR; the TCRdb copy retains only in-frame clones and omits some. The sample gives approximately 2.5 million clones, over 85% of which show up once; roughly 0.14% is in the top ten. Specimen: naive CD4+ T cells sorted from blood. Subset specified: CD45RA+ positively selected. This rearrangement joins TRBV25-1 to TRBJ1-1; D not certain. This clonotype was obtained from a man between 18 and 29 years old in good health. This CDR3 is CASSEGGSEAFF. The CDR3 nucleotides read TGTGCCAGCAGTGAAGGAGGCTCTGAAGCTTTCTTT.